This T cell receptor (beta chain) came from a study of shared clonotypes between healthy human individuals (dated by TCRdb to the early 2020s). Study-level background: The cohort included a few men and a couple of women between 18 and 49 years of age. Each donor's leukapheresis produced roughly between roughly 0.9 and 8.9 billion PBMCs. For each donor, CD4 naive and CD4 memory were each run on three plates, CD8 naive on two plates, and CD8 memory on one plate. Different laboratories and diverse techniques were used to prepare libraries and sequence TCR repertoires, to increase sequencing depth and limit assay-specific biases. The study deeply sequenced blood TCR repertoires of about 5 healthy adults to estimate repertoire size and the extent of clonotype sharing between individuals. Overall study outcomes, separate from this receptor: The small number of donors limited the genetic and exposure-history diversity represented. Pairwise subsampling indicated that sequencing depth was expected to affect the degree of clonotype sharing among donors. Compared with non-shared clonotypes, the clonotypes found in all four sorted-subset donors had higher generation probabilities. Across a handful of donors, about 5.2% of naive CD4, around 3.3% of naive CD8, under 2.5% of memory CD4, and approximately 0.42% of memory CD8 clonotypes were shared. Only blood was sampled, and tissue TCR repertoires likely differ from those in blood. Incomplete sequencing was indicated by rarefaction of sorted-subset datasets, despite the large sequencing depth. Naive subsets generally had larger estimated clonotype richness than memory subsets.

Using the deep immunoSEQ assay, multiplex PCR amplified TCR CDR3 regions from genomic DNA. Extracted genomic DNA from each cell subset was distributed evenly across all wells of several immunoSEQ 96-well plates, and each plate was treated as a replicate. For sorted subsets, around 200 ng genomic DNA, equal to tens of thousands of T cell genomes, was loaded into each replicate PCR. Purified libraries were measured with a Qubit 3.0 fluorometer, size-checked on a Bioanalyzer 2100, and measured again with the KAPA Library Quantification kit. Each immunoSEQ 96-well plate was sequenced on its own single-read 150-cycle Illumina NextSeq 550 flow cell. In the authors' own workflow: The immunoSEQ output contained only junctional sequences without quality scores, so filtering could not match that applied to full-length reads. Sequences were annotated with PyIR, a Python wrapper for IgBLAST v1.9, using IMGT germline references to assign V/J genes and CDR3. Reads were filtered out if the reads had weak V/J assignments (E-value above 1e-6), no CDR3, stop codons, out-of-frame junctions, or ambiguous translated residues. A V3J clonotype was defined by an identical inferred V gene, J gene, and CDR3 amino acid sequence. Percentage overlap between repertoires was computed as shared unique clonotypes divided by the size of the smaller repertoire. Three approaches were used to assess repertoire richness: RTK rarefaction, the Chao1 estimator, and Recon v2.1 estimates of unobserved clonotypes. OLGA was used to compute generation probabilities for all TCRbeta clonotypes that the gDNA method yielded from a handful of donors. TCRdb limited this immuneACCESS table to in-frame rearrangements with V and J called. A share of clones is missing; checked studies link under half to unresolved V genes, and the rest is unexplained. D and trimming were read from the DNA, whereas the V and J calls and clone size are those reported in that table. For this sample the table gives 2 million to 2.5 million clones, of which approximately 94% were detected only once. The top ten clones comprise over 1.5% of the sample.

CD8 naive samples were obtained by positive selection for CCR7 among CD45RO-negative cells, yielding a CD45RA+CCR7+ population from which TemRA cells were excluded. The donors were healthy, HIV-negative adults with no recently reported acute infections or vaccinations. Every donor was a Caucasian adult living in Nashville, Tennessee, USA. Blood was collected by leukapheresis, and PBMCs were isolated by Ficoll-Histopaque density gradient centrifugation and then cryopreserved in liquid nitrogen vapor phase. Analytical flow cytometry was used to check the purity and quantity of every magnetically sorted T cell population. Each sorted fraction had its genomic DNA isolated and then quantified by UV absorbance on a Nanodrop 2000c. Including cysteine and phenylalanine, the CDR3 has 13 amino acids. Only the CDR3 portion is preserved as DNA: 39 bases, with reading frame beginning at the first base. For CDR1 and CDR2, the germline V gene lists SGDLS and YYNGEE. V and J are truncated by 4 bases and 0 bases respectively, leaving an intervening sequence of 7 bases.

Of note for this clone: Which antigen it targets is not known. No base-level quality is on record; no much larger clone is a single base apart.

The TCR was taken from a young man in good health. Some clones in this sample may be carry-over from other donors' samples. Sample: naive CD8+ T cells from PBMCs. This specimen's cell subset or site label, per the study, means: CD45RA+CCR7+. The sequence joins TRBV9 to TRBJ1-1, with the D gene too uncertain to name. In nucleotide form, the sequence is TGTGCCAGCAGCAGAGATCTGAACACTGAAGCTTTCTTT. This sequence encodes CASSRDLNTEAFF.